These 10 T cell receptor beta chains came from one sample sequenced in a study of graft-versus-host responses after intestinal transplantation. Generated by immunoSEQ multiplex PCR, the TCRdb table keeps only in-frame clones and is missing some. The table records over 100,000 clones, about 95% of them present only once. These receptors' antigens are unknown. Specimen: unstimulated CD8+ T cells sorted from spleen or lymph node cells, collected before intestinal transplant. Receptors originate from a human donor who received an intestinal transplant.

Comments on this clone: The germline gene is not matched at one end of the junction; a read error may be the cause. V is TRBV4-3 and J is TRBJ2-7, with 10 bases that match TRBD2. CDR1 and CDR2 (germline): LGHNA, YSLEER. This CDR3 contains 17 residues. The CDR3 DNA reads as TGCGCCAGCAGCCAAGAGATAGCGGGAGGAACCTCCAACGAGCAGTACTTC. Amino acid sequence: CASSQEIAGGTSNEQYF.

The genes are TRBV4-3 and TRBJ2-1, with D perhaps TRBD1 or TRBD2 (5 bases each). Germline V gene lookup returns CDR1 LGHNA and CDR2 YSLEER. The germline V and J ends were trimmed by 4 bases and 10 bases, with 8 bases remaining between them. The CDR3 covers 11 residues. The CDR3 sequence: CASSLGAEQFF. The CDR3 coding sequence is TGCGCCAGCAGCCTCGGGGCCGAGCAGTTCTTC.

This clone came up once. The gene calls are TRBV4-1 and TRBJ2-1; TRBD2 might be the D (6 bases). This CDR3 spans 15 amino acids. Germline CDR1 and CDR2: MGHRA and YSYEKL. Trimming left V 3 bases short and J 7 bases short, with 16 bases between. The CDR3 bases are TGCGCCAGCAGCCAGACGGGGGTAGGATGGAATGAGCAGTTCTTC. Encoded protein: CASSQTGVGWNEQFF.

V and J are TRBV29-1 and TRBJ2-2; D gene unclear. V lost 3 bases and J lost 1, with 6 bases in between. Germline V gene lookup returns CDR1 SQVTM and CDR2 ANQGSEA. The CDR3 sequence is 13 residues long. CDR3 in amino acids: CSVDGENTGELFF. The CDR3 region has the DNA TGCAGCGTTGATGGGGAGAACACCGGGGAGCTGTTTTTT.

This sequence joins TRBV5-6 and TRBJ1-4, with 7 bases identical to TRBD1. The germline CDR1 and CDR2 sequences are SGHDT and YYEEEE. Trimming at V came to 2 bases and at J to 5 bases, leaving 3 bases not matched to a gene. This CDR3 region has 14 residues. For the CDR3, the DNA is TGTGCCAGCAGCTTTGGGACAGCAAATGAAAAACTGTTTTTT. Translation gives CASSFGTANEKLFF.

The chain employs TRBV28 and TRBJ2-7, with 7 bases that match TRBD1. The germline V gene encodes CDR1 MDHEN and CDR2 SYDVKM. The CDR3 sequence is 18 residues long. V shed 2 bases and J 7 bases; nucleotides not matched to a gene: 20. This CDR3 reads CASSLGDRVFGPTGEQYF. In DNA, the CDR3 is TGTGCCAGCAGTTTAGGCGACAGGGTTTTCGGTCCCACGGGAGAGCAGTACTTC.

This chain links TRBV4-2 with TRBJ2-1, with 8 bases fitting TRBD2. The CDR3 has 17 amino acids. The V gene's germline CDR1 is LGHNA and CDR2 YNFKEQ. J gave up 0 bases and V 0 bases, and 4 bases lay outside the gene matches. The CDR3 nucleotides are TGTGCCAGCAGCCAAGATCCGAGCGGGAGCTCCTACAATGAGCAGTTCTTC. Protein: CASSQDPSGSSYNEQFF.

The chain employs TRBV2 and TRBJ2-5; TRBD1 is a possible D gene (6 bases). This CDR3 is built from 14 residues. Trimming stripped 4 bases from V and 9 bases from J, with 18 bases between. Germline CDR1 SNHLY, CDR2 FYNNEI. The CDR3 DNA reads as TGTGCCAGCAGTGCCTGGACAGTTCGGTGTCCCCAGTACTTC. Its translation is CASSAWTVRCPQYF.

The chain recombines TRBV21-1 with TRBJ2-1; the table's D call TRBD1 went unverified against the DNA. TRBV21-1 is tagged as a pseudogene. The CDR3 runs to 23 residues. In DNA, the CDR3 is TGTGCCAGCAGCAAACGTAACCAGGGGCCCAACCCTCCAAATACAGAAAAGTACAATGAGCAGTTCTTC. Translation gives CASSKRNQGPNPPNTEKYNEQFF.

On this clone itself: A much larger clone lies one base from this, so it may be a read error. The sample holds other DNA sequences that translate to the same CDR3. The chain recombines TRBV7-9 with TRBJ1-1; a weak D match, TRBD1 (5 bases). Germline-derived CDR1 and CDR2 are SEHNR and FQNEAQ (reference sequence). The CDR3 has 12 residues. V lost 3 bases to trimming and J lost 4 bases, with 6 bases between them. The CDR3 sequence is CASSLRGTEAFF. CDR3 nucleotides: TGTGCCAGCAGCTTGAGGGGCACTGAAGCTTTCTTT. Variable domain in full (rest from reference TRBV7-9 and TRBJ1-1): DTGVSQNPRHKITKRGQNVTFRCDPISEHNRLYWYRQTLGQGPEFLTYFQNEAQLEKSRLLSDRFSAERPKGSFSTLEIQRTEQGDSAMYLCASSLRGTEAFFGQGTRLTVV.